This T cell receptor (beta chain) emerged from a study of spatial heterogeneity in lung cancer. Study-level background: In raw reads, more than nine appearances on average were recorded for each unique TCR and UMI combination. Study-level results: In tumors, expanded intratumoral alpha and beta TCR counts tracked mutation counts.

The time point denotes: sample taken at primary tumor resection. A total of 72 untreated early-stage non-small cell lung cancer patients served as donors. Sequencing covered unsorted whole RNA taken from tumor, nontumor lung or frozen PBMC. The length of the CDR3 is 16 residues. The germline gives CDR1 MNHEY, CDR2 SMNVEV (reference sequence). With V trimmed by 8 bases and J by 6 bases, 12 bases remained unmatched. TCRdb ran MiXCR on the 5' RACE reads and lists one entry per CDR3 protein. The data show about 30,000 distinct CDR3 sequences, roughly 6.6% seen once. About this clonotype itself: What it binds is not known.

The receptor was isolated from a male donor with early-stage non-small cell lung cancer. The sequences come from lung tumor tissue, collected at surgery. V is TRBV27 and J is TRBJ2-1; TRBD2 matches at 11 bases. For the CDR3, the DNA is TGTGCCAGCCAAGCTAGCGGGAGGCCCTCTTCCAATGAGCAGTTCTTC. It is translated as CASQASGRPSSNEQFF.